This T cell receptor beta chain is from a study of blood T cell repertoires in COVID-19 (dated by TCRdb to 2020 to 2021). Notes on the research overall: Collaborator samples came from the United States, Italy and Spain and covered acute and convalescent phases of COVID-19. The prospective study material was composed of cDNA or gDNA derived from T cells, B-cell-depleted T cells, or PBMCs. Subjects who had been exposed to COVID-19, were actively infected with it, or had recovered from it provided the deeply sampled blood TCRbeta repertoires that made up the dataset. The repertoires were made available in a free public database intended to serve as a resource for research on the immune response to SARS-CoV-2. The samples were drawn from two sources: the first 160 participants of the ongoing ImmuneRACE study, and 950 to 1,500 subjects contributed by 6 global collaborators. Nearly every sample came with metadata listing a de-identified subject ID, COVID-19 status, age in years and sex. Where available, HLA class I and class II types were obtained from metadata supplied by the sample provider rather than from assay-based typing.

Collaborating institutions collected whole blood in K2EDTA tubes following their own protocols. Collaborator samples were shipped for TCRbeta analysis as frozen whole blood, isolated PBMCs, or DNA extracted from either sample type. Including the terminal cysteine and phenylalanine, the CDR3 comprises 13 residues. Of all the DNA, just the CDR3 is kept, 39 bases in frame from base 1. Trimming accounts for 5 bases at V and 4 bases at J, while the number of junction bases matched to no gene is 4. TCRbeta CDR3 regions were amplified from genomic DNA by means of the immunoSEQ Assay, a bias-controlled multiplex PCR. The study's own analysis went as follows. The number of nucleated cells in each sample was estimated from the amplification of reference gene primers within the assay. Sequence reads were collapsed and filtered to measure the absolute abundance of every unique TCRbeta CDR3 rearrangement. For each sample, productive Simpson clonality was calculated by taking the square root of Simpson's diversity index across productive rearrangements. TCRdb mirrors the immuneACCESS table, restricted to in-frame sequences. Some clones are absent from its copies; in checked studies, under half trace to an unresolved V gene, and the reason for the others is unknown. V, J and clone size are taken as reported in that table, and D and trimming were inferred from the DNA itself. The sample table shows around 54,000 clones, and 90% are seen once. The top ten constitute 8% to 9% of the sample.

The paper as a whole reports these results and caveats: The quantity of clinical and demographic metadata differed by source and by participant and was supplied without curation.

This clone has a handful of counts. The antigen it binds to is not known. No much larger clone is present one base from it, and per-base qualities are unavailable. Source material: peripheral blood. The rearranged segments are TRBV12-3 or TRBV12-4 and TRBJ1-1; the central 7 bases match TRBD1. The TCR was taken from a woman aged 40 to 50 with active COVID-19. The CDR3: CASSLQGPTEAFF. The DNA reads TGTGCCAGCAGTCTACAGGGGCCCACTGAAGCTTTCTTT.